This T cell receptor beta chain derives from a study of cytomegalovirus exposure and HLA in healthy donors. The PCR ran on 60 Vbeta and 13 Jbeta primers. Using immunoSEQ multiplex PCR, the repertoire was profiled, and TCRdb retains in-frame clones only, with some absent. In total, the table holds tens of thousands of clones. The V gene's germline CDR1 is MNHEY and CDR2 SVGAGI. The CDR3 runs 14 residues. A word on this clone: One end of the junction varies from germline; a read error may be responsible.

This receptor was identified in a female donor in good health and CMV-seropositive. Sequencing was done on a sample of PBMCs. The V gene is TRBV6-5, the J gene TRBJ2-1, with D maybe TRBD2 (6 bases). The CDR3 nucleotides are TGTGCCAGCGGTTACGGGAGTTCCTACAATGAGCAGTTCTTC. It specifies CASGYGSSYNEQFF.